A selection of T cell receptor beta chains follows, all from one sample in a study of blood T cell repertoires in COVID-19. Libraries were prepared by immunoSEQ multiplex PCR; TCRdb keeps only in-frame clonotypes and omits some of them. The sample has fewer than 250,000 clones, 65% to 90% seen once. Sample: PBMCs or T cells enriched from blood (not recorded which). The receptor set was obtained from a woman aged 45 to 65 with acute COVID-19. CDR3s include the opening cysteine and the closing phenylalanine or tryptophan. Fields, in order: J gene, V gene, D gene, clone size, CDR3 protein, CDR3 DNA. D genes are given only for firm matches. Size is omitted from some rows. Given values are once, few, many or a class for expanded clones.

>TRBJ2-7|TRBV4-3|TRBD1|-
CASSQDRTGLKQYF
TGCGCCAGCAGCCAAGATCGGACAGGTCTTAAGCAGTACTTC
>TRBJ2-1|TRBV4-1|-|-
CASSQDLPPNSYNEQFF
TGCGCCAGCAGCCAAGATCTACCACCTAACTCCTACAATGAGCAGTTCTTC
>TRBJ2-1|TRBV28|TRBD1|few
CASSLLGDRGGSYNEQFF
TGTGCCAGCAGTTTATTGGGTGACAGGGGGGGCTCCTACAATGAGCAGTTCTTC
>TRBJ1-6|TRBV10-3|-|-
CAISESVQGNSPLHF
TGTGCCATCAGTGAGTCGGTCCAGGGTAATTCACCCCTCCACTTT
>TRBJ2-1|TRBV4-1|TRBD1|-
CASSQDQGVGKDEQFF
TGCGCCAGCAGCCAAGATCAGGGGGTCGGGAAAGATGAGCAGTTCTTC
>TRBJ1-5|TRBV28|-|-
CASSPSQGSNQPQHF
TGTGCCAGCAGTCCCAGCCAGGGGAGCAATCAGCCCCAGCATTTT
>TRBJ2-7|TRBV9|-|-
CASSGPQTPPYEQYF
TGTGCCAGCAGCGGCCCCCAAACACCCCCCTACGAGCAGTACTTC
>TRBJ2-1|TRBV6-4|-|-
CASSDTTLTGSYNEQFF
TGTGCCAGCAGTGACACAACGCTAACAGGCTCCTACAATGAGCAGTTCTTC
>TRBJ2-7|TRBV28|TRBD2|-
CASSLMLADSYEQYF
TGTGCCAGCAGTTTAATGCTAGCGGATTCCTACGAGCAGTACTTC
>TRBJ2-2|TRBV28|TRBD2|few
CASNKLAGNTGELFF
TGTGCCAGCAACAAACTAGCGGGGAACACCGGGGAGCTGTTTTTT
>TRBJ1-2|TRBV19|-|few
CASSFEAYNYGYTF
TGTGCCAGTAGTTTCGAGGCTTATAACTATGGCTACACCTTC
>TRBJ1-2|TRBV7-2|TRBD1|-
CASSSTGVLNYGYTF
TGTGCCAGCAGCTCCACAGGGGTACTTAACTATGGCTACACCTTC
>TRBJ2-7|TRBV30|TRBD2|-
CAWTVAGGTYEQYF
TGTGCCTGGACGGTAGCGGGAGGTACCTACGAGCAGTACTTC
>TRBJ2-1|TRBV9|TRBD2|-
CASSGLAPGNEQFF
TGTGCCAGCAGCGGACTAGCACCTGGCAATGAGCAGTTCTTC
>TRBJ2-3|TRBV5-6|-|-
CASSSEASGVTDTQYF
TGTGCCAGCAGCTCTGAGGCCAGCGGCGTGACAGATACGCAGTATTTT
>TRBJ1-1|TRBV19|-|-
CASTGKPSQISPEAFF
TGTGCCAGTACCGGGAAACCCTCTCAAATCAGTCCCGAAGCTTTCTTT
>TRBJ2-1|TRBV18|TRBD2|-
CASSPDIPSGRGEQFF
TGTGCCAGCTCACCAGACATCCCTAGCGGGAGAGGTGAGCAGTTCTTC
>TRBJ1-6|TRBV9|-|-
CASSSGDGYNSPLHF
TGTGCCAGCAGCTCAGGGGACGGTTATAATTCACCCCTCCACTTT
>TRBJ2-7|TRBV28|TRBD1|-
CASSPHTGGGYSYEQYF
TGTGCCAGCAGTCCACATACAGGGGGCGGGTACTCCTACGAGCAGTACTTC
>TRBJ1-1|TRBV7-2|TRBD1|-
CASSPRTGANTEAFF
TGTGCCAGCAGCCCTCGGACAGGGGCAAACACTGAAGCTTTCTTT
>TRBJ2-1|TRBV6-5|TRBD2|-
CASSKGGSYNEQFF
TGTGCCAGCAGTAAGGGCGGGAGTTACAATGAGCAGTTCTTC
>TRBJ1-2|TRBV4-2|TRBD1|-
CASSQGTGPPYGYTF
TGTGCCAGCAGCCAAGGGACAGGTCCCCCCTATGGCTACACCTTC
>TRBJ2-4|TRBV5-1|TRBD2|-
CASSAGLAGGNAKNIQYF
TGCGCCAGCAGCGCGGGACTAGCGGGGGGGAACGCCAAAAACATTCAGTACTTC
>TRBJ2-3|TRBV7-2|-|-
CASSFRGAVTDTQYF
TGTGCCAGCAGCTTCAGGGGGGCTGTCACAGATACGCAGTATTTT
>TRBJ2-3|TRBV5-8|TRBD2|-
CASSLGLAGSHSTDTQYF
TGTGCCAGCAGCTTGGGCCTAGCGGGATCACACTCCACAGATACGCAGTATTTT
>TRBJ2-7|TRBV28|TRBD2|-
CASSLVAGKPYEQYF
TGTGCCAGCAGTTTAGTAGCGGGAAAACCCTACGAGCAGTACTTC
>TRBJ1-5|TRBV19|-|-
CASRMSSSQLSNQPQHF
TGTGCCAGTAGAATGTCGAGCTCCCAACTCAGCAATCAGCCCCAGCATTTT
>TRBJ2-6|TRBV7-3|-|few
CASSFNSGANVLTF
TGTGCCAGCAGCTTCAACTCTGGGGCCAACGTCCTGACTTTC
>TRBJ1-6|TRBV4-3|-|-
CASSQVSQNNSPLHF
TGCGCCAGCAGCCAAGTTTCACAGAATAATTCACCCCTCCACTTT
>TRBJ1-5|TRBV3-1/TRBV3-2|-|-
CASSPEGRTQHF
TGTGCCAGCAGCCCCGAAGGGAGAACCCAGCATTTT
>TRBJ1-4|TRBV5-1|-|once
CASSLRTENEKLFF
TGCGCCAGCAGCCTTCGGACTGAGAATGAAAAACTGTTTTTT
>TRBJ2-1|TRBV7-9|TRBD1|once
CASSLGTGTFNEQFF
TGTGCCAGCAGCTTAGGGACAGGGACCTTCAATGAGCAGTTCTTC
>TRBJ1-6|TRBV7-2|TRBD1|-
CASSPRQGWSSYNSPLHF
TGTGCCAGCAGCCCCCGACAGGGTTGGAGCTCCTATAATTCACCCCTCCACTTT
>TRBJ2-7|TRBV19|TRBD2|-
CASSIYPSGRDEQYF
TGTGCCAGTAGTATATATCCCAGCGGGAGGGACGAGCAGTACTTC
>TRBJ2-7|TRBV3-1/TRBV3-2|-|-
CASSQAYEQYF
TGTGCCAGCAGCCAAGCGTACGAGCAGTACTTC
>TRBJ2-1|TRBV7-2|TRBD2|-
CASSLLLAGGDEQFF
TGTGCCAGCAGCCTCCTACTAGCGGGGGGCGATGAGCAGTTCTTC
>TRBJ2-5|TRBV5-6|-|-
CASSTTPASQETQYF
TGTGCCAGCAGCACCACCCCCGCTAGCCAAGAGACCCAGTACTTC
>TRBJ1-6|TRBV5-1|TRBD1|-
CASSAPGTGGNSPLHF
TGCGCCAGCAGCGCCCCCGGGACAGGGGGTAATTCACCCCTCCACTTT
>TRBJ1-1|TRBV7-2|-|-
CASSLGGGNLEAFF
TGTGCCAGCAGCTTAGGCGGGGGCAATCTTGAAGCTTTCTTT
>TRBJ2-2|TRBV6-6|-|-
CASRFRGNTGELFF
TGTGCCAGCAGGTTCCGGGGGAACACCGGGGAGCTGTTTTTT
>TRBJ1-3|TRBV18|TRBD1|-
CASSLTGGSGNTIYF
TGTGCCAGCTCACTCACAGGGGGCTCTGGAAACACCATATATTTT
>TRBJ1-5|TRBV2|TRBD1|-
CASSGPGRGNQPQHF
TGTGCCAGCAGCGGCCCGGGCAGGGGGAATCAGCCCCAGCATTTT
>TRBJ1-1|TRBV5-1|-|-
CASRLQENTEAFF
TGCGCCAGCAGACTTCAAGAGAACACTGAAGCTTTCTTT
>TRBJ2-3|TRBV18|-|-
CASSPRTDTQYF
TGTGCCAGCTCACCCAGGACAGATACGCAGTATTTT
>TRBJ1-5|TRBV7-9|TRBD1|many
CASSAGGTVNQPQHF
TGTGCCAGCAGCGCAGGGGGGACGGTTAATCAGCCCCAGCATTTT
>TRBJ2-1|TRBV6-2/TRBV6-3|-|-
CASSVLRVGEQFF
TGTGCCAGCAGCGTACTTCGCGTCGGTGAGCAGTTCTTC
>TRBJ1-6|TRBV6-2/TRBV6-3|-|-
CASSSRVDSPLHF
TGTGCCAGCAGTAGCCGGGTAGATTCACCCCTCCACTTT
>TRBJ2-5|TRBV6-5|-|few
CASSLTRETQYF
TGTGCCAGCAGTCTCACGCGCGAGACCCAGTACTTC
>TRBJ2-3|TRBV6-5|TRBD1|-
CASDRVNTDTQYF
TGTGCCAGCGACAGGGTGAACACAGATACGCAGTATTTT
>TRBJ1-2|TRBV7-2|-|-
CASSPTGTSYGYTF
TGTGCCAGCAGCCCCACCGGGACAAGTTATGGCTACACCTTC
>TRBJ1-5|TRBV6-2/TRBV6-3|TRBD1|-
CASSYPAGGLSNQPQHF
TGTGCCAGCAGTTACCCCGCAGGGGGTCTAAGCAATCAGCCCCAGCATTTT
>TRBJ2-7|TRBV7-9|TRBD2|few
CASSNQGLANSYEQYF
TGTGCCAGCAGCAACCAGGGACTAGCGAACTCCTACGAGCAGTACTTC
>TRBJ2-3|TRBV10-3|TRBD2|-
CAISDRLAGHTDTQYF
TGTGCCATCAGCGATAGACTAGCGGGACACACAGATACGCAGTATTTT
>TRBJ2-6|TRBV28|TRBD2|-
CASSLDGLAGPRANVLTF
TGTGCCAGCAGTTTAGACGGACTAGCGGGGCCCCGGGCCAACGTCCTGACTTTC
>TRBJ2-1|TRBV7-7|TRBD2|-
CASSLGLAGPSYNEQFF
TGTGCCAGCAGCTTAGGACTAGCGGGTCCATCCTACAATGAGCAGTTCTTC
>TRBJ2-7|TRBV11-2|-|-
CASSYRDKGAYEQYF
TGTGCCAGCAGCTACCGGGACAAGGGAGCCTACGAGCAGTACTTC
>TRBJ2-2|TRBV13|-|once
CASSLWSSGELFF
TGTGCCAGCAGCTTATGGTCCAGCGGGGAGCTGTTTTTT
>TRBJ1-2|TRBV5-4|TRBD1|once
CASSQDREYGYTF
TGTGCCAGCAGCCAAGACAGGGAATATGGCTACACCTTC
>TRBJ2-5|TRBV2|TRBD2|few
CASKSGLASFQETQYF
TGTGCCAGCAAGTCGGGACTAGCGTCGTTCCAAGAGACCCAGTACTTC
>TRBJ2-3|TRBV5-6|-|-
CASSLRGGMAQYF
TGTGCCAGCAGCTTGCGAGGGGGAATGGCGCAGTATTTT